The 21 T cell receptor beta chains in this list originate from one sample, sequenced in a study of radiotherapy plus CTLA-4 blockade in lung cancer. The data were produced by immunoSEQ multiplex PCR, yet TCRdb's version contains in-frame clones alone and is incomplete. This sample carries about 99,000 clones, around 90% of them seen once, and the ten largest clones take under 5.5%. The specimen comprised peripheral blood, sampled from a patient treated with radiotherapy plus ipilimumab. These TCRs come from a human donor with non-small cell lung cancer that progressed on radiotherapy plus ipilimumab.

This clone has more than one count but fewer than ten. The V gene is TRBV6-1, the J gene TRBJ2-7; D may be TRBD1 (5 bases). V was clipped by 6 bases and J by 4 bases, with 10 bases between them. Germline CDR1 and CDR2: MNHNS and SASEGT. The CDR3 contains 12 residues. CDR3 sequence: CASRFDRYEQYF. The CDR3 coding sequence is TGTGCCAGCAGATTTGACAGATACGAGCAGTACTTC.

The rearrangement links TRBV30 to TRBJ2-5; D might be TRBD2 (5 bases). The last part of the DNA fits TRBJ2-7 better; the J call may be wrong. The germline V gene has CDR1 GTSNPN and CDR2 SVGIG (reference sequence). This CDR3 contains 19 residues. Written as DNA, the CDR3 is TGTGCCTGGAGTACAATAAAACCCCACCGCGGGCGCCCCAGGCCCGAGCAGTACTTC. Translation gives CAWSTIKPHRGRPRPEQYF.

The V call is TRBV20-1, the J call TRBJ2-1; D may be TRBD2 (5 bases). The CDR3 extends over 11 amino acids. CDR1 is DFQATT, CDR2 SNEGSKA, per germline (reference sequence). V was trimmed by 5 bases and J by 15 bases, leaving 17 bases between them. DNA for the CDR3: TGCAGTGCTCGGACTCAAAGCTTTGGGTTCTTC. Translating gives CSARTQSFGFF.

The genes are TRBV7-9 and TRBJ1-1; no firm D call. CDR1 and CDR2 (germline): SEHNR, FQNEAQ (reference sequence). The CDR3 sequence is 12 residues long. V was trimmed by 6 bases and J by 5 bases, leaving 10 bases between them. The CDR3 DNA reads as TGTGCCAGCAGTCACGGGCGTACTGAAGCTTTCTTT. Translation gives CASSHGRTEAFF.

The J gene is TRBJ2-3, the V gene TRBV7-8, with TRBD2 identical over 11 bases. Per germline, CDR1 SGHVS and CDR2 FQNEAQ. V was pared by 10 bases and J by 3 bases, with 18 bases of the junction left unmatched. The CDR3 totals 18 residues. CDR3 protein: CATSAGLAGGRKTDTQYF. The CDR3 DNA is TGTGCCACTTCGGCGGGGCTAGCGGGAGGCCGAAAAACAGATACGCAGTATTTT. Full variable domain (remainder filled in from reference TRBV7-8 and TRBJ2-3): GAGVSQSPRYKVAKRGQDVALRCDPISGHVSLFWYQQALGQGPEFLTYFQNEAQLDKSGLPSDRFFAERPEGSVSTLKIQRTQQEDSAVYLCATSAGLAGGRKTDTQYFGPGTRLTVL.

V is TRBV18 and J is TRBJ2-1; D gene ambiguous. CDR3 length: 13 amino acids. Germline lookup yields CDR1 KGHSH and CDR2 LQKENI. Trimming left V 3 bases short and J 3 bases short, with 6 bases between. As DNA, the CDR3 is TGTGCCAGCTCACCTGACTTCTACAATGAGCAGTTCTTC. Translation: CASSPDFYNEQFF.

This rearrangement joins TRBV2 to TRBJ2-2; no clear D gene. CDR1 and CDR2 from the germline V gene are SNHLY and FYNNEI. The CDR3 has 13 amino acids. V lost 6 bases to trimming and J lost 4 bases, with 9 bases between them. CDR3 bases: TGTGCCAGCAGGATGGACGGCACCGGGGAGCTGTTTTTT. It yields the protein CASRMDGTGELFF.

By sample share, this clone is medium-sized. The rearrangement uses TRBV2 and TRBJ2-3, with TRBD2 matching over 10 bases. Trimming cost V 6 bases and J 5 bases; bases outside gene matches: 5. This CDR3 region has 14 residues. Germline V gene data show CDR1 as SNHLY and CDR2 as FYNNEI. CDR3 DNA sequence: TGTGCCAGCAGCTTAGCGGGAGGACGAGATACGCAGTATTTT. Its protein is CASSLAGGRDTQYF.

This clone was seen once. The V call is TRBV4-1, the J call TRBJ2-1, with TRBD2 matching 11 bases. CDR3 length: 18 residues. The V and J ends lost 1 base and 9 bases, in that order; junction bases with no gene match: 14. Per the germline V gene, CDR1 is MGHRA and CDR2 is YSYEKL. The CDR3 bases are TGCGCCAGCAGCCAAGTTGTAGTTAGCGGGAGGGCCGACGGTGAGCAGTTCTTC. Its translation is CASSQVVVSGRADGEQFF.

The CDR3 is CASSHGGTELTGELFF. CDR3 coding DNA: TGTGCCAGCAGCCATGGGGGGACAGAATTAACCGGGGAGCTGTTTTTT. The chain uses TRBV9 and TRBJ2-2; possible D gene TRBD1, 7 bases. The germline CDR1 and CDR2 sequences are SGDLS and YYNGEE. Trimming pared 4 bases from V and 5 bases from J, leaving 18 bases between. This CDR3 is built from 16 residues.

The chain uses TRBV5-6 and TRBJ2-7, with TRBD2 matching over 9 bases. Germline trimming cut 4 bases from V and 2 bases from J; bases unmatched to any gene: 13. The CDR3 is 17 amino acids. Germline loops: CDR1 SGHDT, CDR2 YYEEEE. DNA for the CDR3: TGTGCCAGCAGCCCCTGGACTAGCGACGTTCTGACCTACGAGCAGTACTTC. Translating it yields CASSPWTSDVLTYEQYF.

This sequence joins TRBV10-3 and TRBJ1-2, with a weak D call TRBD1 (5 bases). Germline values: CDR1 ENHRY, CDR2 SYGVKD. Trimming cost V 8 bases and J 4 bases, with 20 bases left between them. The CDR3 runs to 15 residues. CDR3 sequence: CAIWGGGVGGYGYTF. The DNA for the CDR3 is TGTGCCATCTGGGGCGGAGGGGTGGGCGGCTATGGCTACACCTTC.

The rearrangement joins TRBV18 to TRBJ2-1; 9 nucleotides line up with TRBD2. Per the germline V gene, CDR1 is KGHSH and CDR2 is LQKENI. The CDR3 loop spans 16 amino acids. The V and J ends lost 1 base and 7 bases, in that order; junction bases with no gene match: 8. DNA of the CDR3: TGTGCCAGCTCACCACAAATGGGACTAGCAGGGAATGAGCAGTTCTTC. Translating it yields CASSPQMGLAGNEQFF.

The chain combines TRBV9 with TRBJ2-2; 9 positions match TRBD2. CDR1 SGDLS and CDR2 YYNGEE come from the germline V gene. The trim removed 0 bases at V and 4 bases at J, leaving 7 bases unmatched. This CDR3 spans 17 amino acids. The CDR3 protein is CASSVEQREAITGELFF. CDR3 in DNA: TGTGCCAGCAGCGTAGAACAGCGGGAGGCCATCACCGGGGAGCTGTTTTTT.

J is TRBJ2-1 and V is TRBV5-4, with TRBD2 identical over 7 bases. CDR1 and CDR2 from the germline V gene are SGHNT and YYREEE (reference sequence). V lost 0 bases, J lost 0 bases, and 9 bases stayed unmatched. CDR3 length: 18 residues. CDR3 DNA sequence: TGTGCCAGCAGCTTGGGAGGTAGTAGCGGGCCCTCCTACAATGAGCAGTTCTTC. Protein: CASSLGGSSGPSYNEQFF. The full variable domain, rest sourced from reference TRBV5-4 and TRBJ2-1, is ETGVTQSPTHLIKTRGQQVTLRCSSQSGHNTVSWYQQALGQGPQFIFQYYREEENGRGNFPPRFSGLQFPNYSSELNVNALELDDSALYLCASSLGGSSGPSYNEQFFGPGTRLTVL.

The chain is built from TRBV7-8 and TRBJ1-2; TRBD1 is a possible D gene (5 bases). The germline CDR1 and CDR2 sequences are SGHVS and FQNEAQ. The CDR3 runs 17 residues. The V and J ends lost 4 bases and 5 bases respectively, with 23 bases between them. The CDR3 DNA reads TGTGCCAGCAGCTCTCGACTTGCGGGAACAGGCGATTATGGCTACACCTTC. It is translated as CASSSRLAGTGDYGYTF. Filled out from reference TRBV7-8 and TRBJ1-2, the complete variable domain reads GAGVSQSPRYKVAKRGQDVALRCDPISGHVSLFWYQQALGQGPEFLTYFQNEAQLDKSGLPSDRFFAERPEGSVSTLKIQRTQQEDSAVYLCASSSRLAGTGDYGYTFGSGTRLTVV.

The J gene is TRBJ1-2, the V gene TRBV6-5; D is unclear. There are 13 residues in the CDR3. With 11 bases removed from V and 1 base from J, the gap between germline ends came to 14 bases. Germline CDR1 MNHEY, CDR2 SVGAGI. CDR3 nucleotides: TGTGCCGCGCGGAATGCTGGTAACTATGGCTACACCTTC. This translates into CAARNAGNYGYTF.

This chain joins TRBV19 and TRBJ1-5; 8 nucleotides match TRBD1. Trimming at V came to 5 bases and at J to 0 bases, leaving 6 bases not matched to a gene. The CDR3 consists of 16 residues. Germline CDR1 reads LNHDA; CDR2 reads SQIVND (reference sequence). CDR3 sequence (DNA): TGTGCCAGTAGTCCCCGACAGGGGACTAGCAATCAGCCCCAGCATTTT. Protein sequence: CASSPRQGTSNQPQHF.

Points on this clone: The identical CDR3 is also encoded by other nucleotide sequences in the sample. As DNA, the CDR3 is TGTGCCAGCAGTTTAAGGTTCTACGAGCAGTACTTC. Protein sequence: CASSLRFYEQYF. This chain uses TRBV28 with TRBJ2-7; no reliable D call. Trimming removed 2 bases at V and 3 bases at J, with 5 bases between. This CDR3 comprises 12 residues. Germline CDR1 is MDHEN and CDR2 is SYDVKM. Together with reference TRBV28 and TRBJ2-7, the CDR3 gives the full variable domain: DVKVTQSSRYLVKRTGEKVFLECVQDMDHENMFWYRQDPGLGLRLIYFSYDVKMKEKGDIPEGYSVSREKKERFSLILESASTNQTSMYLCASSLRFYEQYFGPGTRLTVT.

The chain links TRBV9 to TRBJ2-5, with D possibly TRBD2 on 6 matching bases. Germline assignment: CDR1 SGDLS and CDR2 YYNGEE. Trimming shortened V by 7 bases and J by 7 bases, and 8 bases separated the two germline ends. The CDR3 spans 10 residues. CDR3 region: CASQRVTQYF. The CDR3 DNA follows: TGTGCCAGCCAGCGGGTGACCCAGTACTTC.

The chain has TRBV5-6 and TRBJ1-1; 9 bases are shared with TRBD1. The V gene end was trimmed by 4 bases and the J gene end by 7 bases; junction bases not matched to a gene: 5. The length of the CDR3 is 13 residues. The germline gives CDR1 SGHDT, CDR2 YYEEEE. The CDR3 protein is CASSRDRVGEAFF. The CDR3 region has the DNA TGTGCCAGCAGCCGGGACAGGGTTGGTGAAGCTTTCTTT.